The 16 T cell receptor beta chains below were found in one sample sequenced in a study of cytomegalovirus exposure and HLA in healthy donors. A multiplex PCR was run with 60 Vbeta primers and 13 Jbeta primers. Some clones are missing from TCRdb's copy, which holds only in-frame ones; the method was immunoSEQ multiplex PCR. The sample shows around 88,000 clones, about four fifths of them seen only once. The sample consisted of PBMCs. These receptors were obtained from a woman in her forties in good health and CMV-seropositive.

This rearrangement joins TRBV5-3 to TRBJ1-4; no definite D call. TRBV5-3 counts as an open reading frame of uncertain function. V lost 4 bases, J lost 5 bases, and 12 bases lay in between. The CDR3 sequence is 14 residues long. CDR3 region: CARSGPYRNEKLFF. The CDR3 DNA is TGTGCCAGAAGCGGCCCGTACAGAAATGAAAAACTGTTTTTT.

In this sample, this clone turned up a few times. The sample holds other DNA sequences that translate to the same CDR3. The CDR3 reads CASRQQNTEAFF. CDR3 sequence (DNA): TGTGCCAGCCGACAGCAGAACACTGAAGCTTTCTTT. The chain carries TRBV6-1 and TRBJ1-1, with D possibly being TRBD1 (5 bases). Germline-derived CDR1 and CDR2 are MNHNS and SASEGT. CDR3 size: 12 residues. With 8 bases removed from V and 1 base from J, the gap between germline ends came to 8 bases.

This sequence joins TRBV28 and TRBJ1-5; D call uncertain. The CDR3 loop spans 14 amino acids. CDR1 MDHEN and CDR2 SYDVKM come from the germline V gene. The ends were cut back, 2 bases at V and 9 bases at J, with 14 bases in the middle. DNA of the CDR3: TGTGCCAGCAGTTTAGGGCGCAGCACCAGGCCCCAGCATTTT. This translates into CASSLGRSTRPQHF.

This sequence joins TRBV28 and TRBJ2-7; 7 bases agree with TRBD1. Per the germline V gene, CDR1 is MDHEN and CDR2 is SYDVKM. V lost 6 bases, J lost 0 bases, and 8 bases stayed unmatched. The CDR3 loop spans 15 amino acids. The CDR3 bases are TGTGCCAGCAGGTCCCCACAGGGGCACTCCTACGAGCAGTACTTC. It encodes CASRSPQGHSYEQYF.

This sequence joins TRBV2 and TRBJ1-5; TRBD1 might be the D (6 bases). The V end lost 6 bases, the J end lost 4 bases, and 13 bases lay between the germline ends. The CDR3 is 14 amino acids. Per the germline V gene, CDR1 is SNHLY and CDR2 is FYNNEI. The CDR3 protein is CASRGDTRNQPQHF. DNA for the CDR3: TGTGCCAGCAGGGGGGACACGCGGAATCAGCCCCAGCATTTT.

The gene calls are TRBV27 and TRBJ2-3; 9 positions agree with TRBD2. Germline V CDR1 and CDR2: MNHEY, SMNVEV (reference sequence). There are 16 residues in the CDR3. With V trimmed by 1 base and J by 1 base, 3 bases remained unmatched. The CDR3 region is CASSLWREGGTDTQYF. DNA for the CDR3: TGTGCCAGCAGTTTATGGCGGGAGGGGGGCACAGATACGCAGTATTTT.

The chain has TRBV5-6 and TRBJ1-4; 7 nucleotides match TRBD1. The CDR3 extends over 18 amino acids. The V gene end was trimmed by 4 bases and the J gene end by 4 bases; junction bases not matched to a gene: 16. Germline CDR1 SGHDT, CDR2 YYEEEE. CDR3: CASSPWSSQGGHNEKLFF. For the CDR3, the DNA is TGTGCCAGCAGCCCCTGGTCGTCCCAGGGGGGTCATAATGAAAAACTGTTTTTT.

The J gene is TRBJ2-2, the V gene TRBV11-3; 10 nucleotides agree with TRBD2. The germline CDR1 and CDR2 sequences are SGHNT and YENEEA. J lost 3 bases, V lost 2 bases, and 15 bases had no gene match. The CDR3 consists of 20 residues. CDR3 DNA sequence: TGTGCCAGCAGCTTATCCCCTTGGGAGCGGGAGGGCCCGGACACCGGGGAGCTGTTTTTT. It translates to CASSLSPWEREGPDTGELFF.

The chain carries TRBV11-2 and TRBJ2-2; D remains unclear. Germline V lookup: CDR1 SGHAT, CDR2 FQNNGV. Trimming stripped 1 base from V and 1 base from J, with 4 bases between. The CDR3 contains 14 residues. The CDR3 sequence is CASSLGQNTGELFF. The CDR3, as DNA: TGTGCCAGCAGCTTAGGGCAGAACACCGGGGAGCTGTTTTTT.

V usage is TRBV7-6 and J usage is TRBJ1-2; a weak D match, TRBD1 (6 bases). V was pared by 4 bases and J by 8 bases, with 17 bases between. CDR3 length: 14 residues. Germline assignment: CDR1 SGHVS and CDR2 FNYEAQ. The CDR3 region is CASSSTTQGGGYTF. In DNA, the CDR3 is TGTGCCAGCAGCTCCACTACACAGGGTGGGGGCTACACCTTC.

CDR3 DNA sequence: TGCAGCGTTTGGGGGGGACAGGGAACAGATACGCAGTATTTT. Translated: CSVWGGQGTDTQYF. The chain recombines TRBV29-1 with TRBJ2-3; 9 bases are a match to TRBD1. This CDR3 is 14 amino acids long. The J segment lost 3 bases and the V segment lost 5 bases, leaving 6 bases of the junction unmatched. In germline, CDR1 is SQVTM, CDR2 ANQGSEA.

This chain joins TRBV30 and TRBJ2-6; tentative D call: TRBD1 (6 bases). CDR3 length equals 16 residues. Germline CDR1 GTSNPN, CDR2 SVGIG (reference sequence). V was shortened by 1 base and J by 0 bases, with 10 bases between the two germline ends. The CDR3 DNA sequence: TGTGCCTGGAGTGGGGGACATTTCTCTGGGGCCAACGTCCTGACTTTC. Translation gives CAWSGGHFSGANVLTF. Using reference TRBV30 and TRBJ2-6 for the parts outside the CDR3, the full variable domain is SQTIHQWPATLVQPVGSPLSLECTVEGTSNPNLYWYRQAAGRGLQLLFYSVGIGQISSEVPQNLSASRPQDRQFILSSKKLLLSDSGFYLCAWSGGHFSGANVLTFGAGSRLTVL.

DNA of the CDR3: TGTGCCAGCAGGGCCGCCGGGGGGAGAAACACCATATATTTT. Translation: CASRAAGGRNTIYF. The rearrangement links TRBV14 to TRBJ1-3; D is possibly TRBD1 (5 bases). V lost 6 bases to trimming and J lost 5 bases, with 14 bases between them. Germline V gene data show CDR1 as SGHDN and CDR2 as FVKESK. CDR3 length equals 14 residues.

As DNA, the CDR3 is TGTGCCAGCAGTAACACAGGGGGGACGGGGACTGAAGCTTTCTTT. It is translated as CASSNTGGTGTEAFF. The rearrangement links TRBV27 to TRBJ1-1, with 8 bases aligning to TRBD1. There are 15 residues in the CDR3. Germline trimming cut 5 bases from V and 5 bases from J; bases unmatched to any gene: 10. Germline V gives CDR1 MNHEY, CDR2 SMNVEV (reference sequence).

The table lists this clone with a count of one. V and J are TRBV7-2 and TRBJ2-3, with a weak D call TRBD1 (6 bases). This CDR3 spans 16 amino acids. CDR1 and CDR2 from the germline V gene are SGHTA and FQGNSA. Between the trimmed V and J ends, which lost 1 base and 2 bases, there was a span of 13 bases. The CDR3 region has the DNA TGTGCCAGCAGCTTAGAACCCAGGGGCAACACAGATACGCAGTATTTT. It specifies CASSLEPRGNTDTQYF.

V is TRBV5-1 and J is TRBJ2-1; D is perhaps TRBD1 (5 bases). The germline V and J ends were trimmed by 6 bases and 5 bases, with 18 bases remaining between them. This CDR3 is 15 amino acids long. Germline V CDR1 and CDR2: SGHRS, YFSETQ. CDR3 in DNA: TGCGCCAGCATGGGCTACGCAGGGCTTAACAATGAGCAGTTCTTC. As protein: CASMGYAGLNNEQFF.